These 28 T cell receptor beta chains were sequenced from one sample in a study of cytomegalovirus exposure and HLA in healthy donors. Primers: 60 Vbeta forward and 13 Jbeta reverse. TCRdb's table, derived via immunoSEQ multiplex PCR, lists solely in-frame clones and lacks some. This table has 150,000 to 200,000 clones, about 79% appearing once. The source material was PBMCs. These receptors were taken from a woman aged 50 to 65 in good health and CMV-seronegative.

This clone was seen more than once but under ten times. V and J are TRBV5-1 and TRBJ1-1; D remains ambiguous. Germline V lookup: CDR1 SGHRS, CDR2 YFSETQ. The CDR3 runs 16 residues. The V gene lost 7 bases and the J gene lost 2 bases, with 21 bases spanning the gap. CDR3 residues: CASQKRGGRENTEAFF. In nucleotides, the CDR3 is TGCGCCAGCCAAAAGCGGGGTGGGAGAGAAAACACTGAAGCTTTCTTT.

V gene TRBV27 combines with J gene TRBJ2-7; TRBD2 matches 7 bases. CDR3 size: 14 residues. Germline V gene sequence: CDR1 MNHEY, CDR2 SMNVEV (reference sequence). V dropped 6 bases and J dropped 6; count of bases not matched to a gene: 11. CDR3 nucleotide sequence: TGTGCCAGCAGCCAATACGGGGGGACGGGCGAGCAGTACTTC. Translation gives CASSQYGGTGEQYF.

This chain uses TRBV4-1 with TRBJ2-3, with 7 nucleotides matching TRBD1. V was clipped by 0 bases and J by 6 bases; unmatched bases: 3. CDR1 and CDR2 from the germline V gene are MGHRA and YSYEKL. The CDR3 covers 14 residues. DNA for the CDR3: TGCGCCAGCAGCCAAGATTGGACAGGCGATACGCAGTATTTT. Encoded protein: CASSQDWTGDTQYF.

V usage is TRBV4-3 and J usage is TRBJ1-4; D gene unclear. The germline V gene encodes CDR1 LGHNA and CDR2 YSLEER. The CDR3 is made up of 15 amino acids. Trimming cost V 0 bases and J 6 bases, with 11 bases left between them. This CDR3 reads CASSQDPWSDEKLFF. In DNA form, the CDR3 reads TGCGCCAGCAGCCAAGATCCATGGTCGGATGAAAAACTGTTTTTT.

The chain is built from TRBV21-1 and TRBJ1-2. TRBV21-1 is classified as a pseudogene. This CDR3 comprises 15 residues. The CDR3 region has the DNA TGTGCCAGCAGCCCCCCGGGGGACTTTAGTTATGGCTACACCTTC. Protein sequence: CASSPPGDFSYGYTF.

CDR3 sequence: CASSLANRVNGYTF. In DNA, the CDR3 is TGTGCCAGCAGCTTAGCAAACAGGGTGAATGGCTACACCTTC. This sequence joins TRBV11-2 and TRBJ1-2; D might be TRBD1 (6 bases). The V end lost 1 base, the J end lost 6 bases, and 12 bases lay between the germline ends. The CDR3 consists of 14 residues. Germline V CDR1 and CDR2: SGHAT, FQNNGV.

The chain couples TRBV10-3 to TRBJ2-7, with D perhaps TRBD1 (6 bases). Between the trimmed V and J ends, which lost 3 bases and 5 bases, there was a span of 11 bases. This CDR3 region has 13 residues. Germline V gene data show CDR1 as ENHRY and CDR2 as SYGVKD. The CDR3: CAISEGGINEQYF. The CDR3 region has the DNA TGTGCCATCAGTGAAGGGGGTATCAACGAGCAGTACTTC.

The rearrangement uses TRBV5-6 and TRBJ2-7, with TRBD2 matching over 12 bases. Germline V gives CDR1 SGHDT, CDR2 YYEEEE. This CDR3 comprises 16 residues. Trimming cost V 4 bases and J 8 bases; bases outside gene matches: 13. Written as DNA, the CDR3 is TGTGCCAGCAGCACGGGACTAGCGGGCAACCCCTGGCAGCAGTACTTC. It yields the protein CASSTGLAGNPWQQYF. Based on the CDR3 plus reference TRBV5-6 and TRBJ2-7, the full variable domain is DAGVTQSPTHLIKTRGQQVTLRCSPKSGHDTVSWYQQALGQGPQFIFQYYEEEERQRGNFPDRFSGHQFPNYSSELNVNALLLGDSALYLCASSTGLAGNPWQQYFGPGTRLTVT.

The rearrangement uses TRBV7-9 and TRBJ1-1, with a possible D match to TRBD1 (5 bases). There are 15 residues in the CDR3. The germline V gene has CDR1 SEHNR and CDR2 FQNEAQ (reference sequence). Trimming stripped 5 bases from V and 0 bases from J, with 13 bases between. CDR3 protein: CASSTGVIMNTEAFF. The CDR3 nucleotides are TGTGCCAGCAGCACGGGGGTCATCATGAACACTGAAGCTTTCTTT.

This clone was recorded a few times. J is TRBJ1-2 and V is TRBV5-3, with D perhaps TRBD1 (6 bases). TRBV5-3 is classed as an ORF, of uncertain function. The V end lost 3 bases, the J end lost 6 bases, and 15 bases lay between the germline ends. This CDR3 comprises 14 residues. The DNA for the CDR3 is TGTGCCAGAAGCTACGGGACAAGGGGACATGGCTACACCTTC. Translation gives CARSYGTRGHGYTF.

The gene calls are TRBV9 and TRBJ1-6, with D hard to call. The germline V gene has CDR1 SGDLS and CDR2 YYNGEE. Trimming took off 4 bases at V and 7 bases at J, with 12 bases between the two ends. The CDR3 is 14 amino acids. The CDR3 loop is CASSPGVNNSPLHF. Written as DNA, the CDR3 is TGTGCCAGCAGCCCCGGGGTAAACAATTCACCCCTCCACTTT. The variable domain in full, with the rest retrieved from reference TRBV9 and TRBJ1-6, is DSGVTQTPKHLITATGQRVTLRCSPRSGDLSVYWYQQSLDQGLQFLIQYYNGEERAKGNILERFSAQQFPDLHSELNLSSLELGDSALYFCASSPGVNNSPLHFGNGTRLTVT.

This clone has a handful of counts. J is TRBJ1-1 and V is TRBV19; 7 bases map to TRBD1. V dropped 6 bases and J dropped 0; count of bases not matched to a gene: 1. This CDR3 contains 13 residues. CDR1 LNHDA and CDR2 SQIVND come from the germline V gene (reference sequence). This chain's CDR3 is CASRGQLNTEAFF. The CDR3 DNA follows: TGTGCCAGTAGGGGACAGTTGAACACTGAAGCTTTCTTT.

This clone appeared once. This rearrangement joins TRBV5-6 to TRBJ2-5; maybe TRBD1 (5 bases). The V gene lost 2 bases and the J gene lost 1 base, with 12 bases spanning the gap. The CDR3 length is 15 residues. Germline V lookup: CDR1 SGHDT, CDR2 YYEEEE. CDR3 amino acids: CASSLVKGPQETQYF. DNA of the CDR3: TGTGCCAGCAGCTTAGTCAAGGGGCCCCAAGAGACCCAGTACTTC.

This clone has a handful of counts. CDR3 protein: CASTHLGSSGGPDTQYF. The CDR3 DNA reads TGTGCCAGCACCCACTTAGGTTCTAGCGGGGGTCCAGATACGCAGTATTTT. The gene calls are TRBV7-2 and TRBJ2-3; 10 bases fit TRBD2. CDR3 length: 17 amino acids. J was trimmed by 4 bases and V by 7 bases; bases with no gene match: 14. CDR1 SGHTA and CDR2 FQGNSA come from the germline V gene.

CDR3 sequence (DNA): TGTGCCTGGAGTGTACGGGAGACATGGAGGGAGACCCAGTACTTC. This translates into CAWSVRETWRETQYF. V usage is TRBV30 and J usage is TRBJ2-5; D might be TRBD2 (6 bases). CDR3 length: 15 residues. The germline V gene has CDR1 GTSNPN and CDR2 SVGIG (reference sequence). The V gene lost 0 bases and the J gene lost 5 bases, with 16 bases spanning the gap.

CDR3 amino acids: CASRSTGVYYGYTF. In DNA form, the CDR3 reads TGTGCCAGCAGATCCACAGGGGTTTACTATGGCTACACCTTC. The genes are TRBV6-5 and TRBJ1-2; 7 bases map to TRBD1. V was pared by 6 bases and J by 3 bases, with 7 bases of the junction left unmatched. The CDR3 extends over 14 amino acids. Germline assignment: CDR1 MNHEY and CDR2 SVGAGI.

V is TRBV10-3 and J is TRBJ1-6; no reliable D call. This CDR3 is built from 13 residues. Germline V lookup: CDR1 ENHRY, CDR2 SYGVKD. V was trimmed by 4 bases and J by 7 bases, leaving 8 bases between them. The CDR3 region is CAISGSRNSPLHF. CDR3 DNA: TGTGCCATCAGTGGGTCCAGGAATTCACCCCTCCACTTT.

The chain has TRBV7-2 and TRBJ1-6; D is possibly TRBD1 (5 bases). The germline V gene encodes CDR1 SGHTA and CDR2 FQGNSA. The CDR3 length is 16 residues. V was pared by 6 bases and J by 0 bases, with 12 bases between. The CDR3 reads CASREQASSYNSPLHF. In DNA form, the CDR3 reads TGTGCCAGCAGGGAACAGGCAAGCTCCTATAATTCACCCCTCCACTTT.

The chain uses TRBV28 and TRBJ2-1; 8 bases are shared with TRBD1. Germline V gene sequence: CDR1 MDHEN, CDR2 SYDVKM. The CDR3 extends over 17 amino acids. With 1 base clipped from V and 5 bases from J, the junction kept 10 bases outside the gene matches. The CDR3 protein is CASSLSPGQGANNEQFF. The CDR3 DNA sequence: TGTGCCAGCAGTTTATCCCCCGGACAGGGCGCGAACAATGAGCAGTTCTTC. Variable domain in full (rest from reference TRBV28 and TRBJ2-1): DVKVTQSSRYLVKRTGEKVFLECVQDMDHENMFWYRQDPGLGLRLIYFSYDVKMKEKGDIPEGYSVSREKKERFSLILESASTNQTSMYLCASSLSPGQGANNEQFFGPGTRLTVL.

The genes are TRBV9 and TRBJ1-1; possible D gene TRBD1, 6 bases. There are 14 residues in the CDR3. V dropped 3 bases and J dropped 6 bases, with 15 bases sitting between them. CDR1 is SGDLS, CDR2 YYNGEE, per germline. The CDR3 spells CASSGGGRGAEAFF. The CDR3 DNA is TGTGCCAGCAGCGGAGGGGGGAGGGGAGCTGAAGCTTTCTTT.

The CDR3 DNA follows: TGTGCCAGTGCCACACAGTTGAACACCGGGGAGCTGTTTTTT. The encoded protein is CASATQLNTGELFF. This chain links TRBV19 with TRBJ2-2; D is unresolved. Trimming left V 8 bases short and J 1 base short, with 11 bases between. This CDR3 region has 14 residues. Germline CDR1 LNHDA, CDR2 SQIVND (reference sequence).

The CDR3 here is CASSPRAGNQPQHF. The CDR3, as DNA: TGTGCCAGCAGTCCCAGGGCGGGGAATCAGCCCCAGCATTTT. The rearrangement joins TRBV6-5 to TRBJ1-5; D is possibly TRBD1 (5 bases). Germline V gives CDR1 MNHEY, CDR2 SVGAGI. The CDR3 runs 14 residues. V was trimmed by 5 bases and J by 4 bases, leaving 12 bases between them.

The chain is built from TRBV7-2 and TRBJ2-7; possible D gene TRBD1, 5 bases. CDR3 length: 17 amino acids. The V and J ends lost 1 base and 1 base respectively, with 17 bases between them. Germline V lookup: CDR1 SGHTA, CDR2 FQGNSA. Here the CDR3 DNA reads TGTGCCAGCAGCTTAGGGCAGGGAAGTCCAAAATCCTACGAGCAGTACTTC. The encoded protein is CASSLGQGSPKSYEQYF.

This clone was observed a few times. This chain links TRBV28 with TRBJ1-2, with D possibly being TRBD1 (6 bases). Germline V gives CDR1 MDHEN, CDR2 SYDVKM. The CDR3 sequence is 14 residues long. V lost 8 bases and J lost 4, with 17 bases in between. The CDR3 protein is CASDYSDRTYGYTF. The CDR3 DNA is TGTGCCAGCGACTATTCAGACAGGACCTATGGCTACACCTTC.

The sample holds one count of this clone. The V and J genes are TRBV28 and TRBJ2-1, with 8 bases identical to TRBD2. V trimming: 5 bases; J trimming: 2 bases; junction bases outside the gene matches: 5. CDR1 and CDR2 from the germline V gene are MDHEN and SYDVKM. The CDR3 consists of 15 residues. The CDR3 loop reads CASSDSGVPYNEQFF. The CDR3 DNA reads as TGTGCCAGCAGTGATAGCGGGGTGCCCTACAATGAGCAGTTCTTC. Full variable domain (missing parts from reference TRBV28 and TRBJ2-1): DVKVTQSSRYLVKRTGEKVFLECVQDMDHENMFWYRQDPGLGLRLIYFSYDVKMKEKGDIPEGYSVSREKKERFSLILESASTNQTSMYLCASSDSGVPYNEQFFGPGTRLTVL.

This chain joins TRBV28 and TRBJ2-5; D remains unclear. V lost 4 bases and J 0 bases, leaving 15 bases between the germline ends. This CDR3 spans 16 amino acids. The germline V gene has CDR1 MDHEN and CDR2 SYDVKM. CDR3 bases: TGTGCCAGCAGTTCCGCCGGTGCACCCGACCAAGAGACCCAGTACTTC. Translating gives CASSSAGAPDQETQYF.

CDR3 sequence reads: CATSTTGTGRRNQPQHF. In nucleotides, the CDR3 is TGTGCCACCAGCACAACCGGGACAGGGAGGCGCAATCAGCCCCAGCATTTT. The chain couples TRBV15 to TRBJ1-5, with 9 positions matching TRBD1. J gave up 2 bases and V 4 bases, and 9 bases lay outside the gene matches. CDR1 and CDR2 (germline): LNHNV, YYDKDF (reference sequence). This CDR3 is built from 17 residues.

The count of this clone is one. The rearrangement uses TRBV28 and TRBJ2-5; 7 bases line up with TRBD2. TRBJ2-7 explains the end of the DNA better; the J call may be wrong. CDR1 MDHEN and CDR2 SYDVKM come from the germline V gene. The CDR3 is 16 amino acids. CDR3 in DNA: TGTGCCAGCAGCCCTTCCCACGGCGGGAGTGTCTACGAGCAGTACTTC. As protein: CASSPSHGGSVYEQYF.